The table lists the clone carrying this T cell receptor beta chain with many counts. The target antigen is unknown. The sample belongs to a study of regulatory T cells in long-lasting Graves disease. V lost 6 bases, J lost 0 bases, and 7 bases stayed unmatched. The length of the CDR3 is 17 residues. Per the germline V gene, CDR1 is SQVTM and CDR2 is ANQGSEA. Arm-PCR with iRepertoire HTBI primers amplified the CDR3 regions for these TCR beta libraries. One entry per CDR3 protein results from TCRdb running MiXCR on the multiplex PCR reads. The table includes about 470,000 distinct CDR3 sequences, more than 13% detected once. Overall study findings and caveats: Persistent Graves' patients had lower TCR diversity than newly diagnosed ones.

Documented time point: newly diagnosed GD, antithyroid drugs for less than 3 months. Researchers made the TCR library from RNA that was extracted from PBMCs. These data also formed part of another study, on T cells in Graves' hyperthyroidism and ophthalmopathy.

Sequencing was performed on peripheral blood mononuclear cells (PBMCs), taken at new diagnosis, from a patient treated with antithyroid drugs. This TCR came from a woman in her twenties or thirties with Graves disease. This chain links TRBV29-1 with TRBJ2-3; 15 bases align to TRBD2. The DNA of the CDR3 is TGCAGCGTCGCGGGGACTAGCGGGAGGTTGAGCACAGATACGCAGTATTTT. As protein: CSVAGTSGRLSTDTQYF.